The rows below give T cell receptor beta chains drawn from one sample of a study of tumor-infiltrating lymphocytes in localized non-small cell lung cancer. TCRdb's copy holds only in-frame clones and misses some; the assay was immunoSEQ multiplex PCR. The table shows roughly 10,000 clones, with 60% to 80% occurring only once. The sample taken for sequencing was lung tumor tissue. The receptors were gathered from a human donor with non-small cell lung cancer. Each CDR3 is given with its conserved first and last residue. D genes are given only for firm matches. Clone size is not always given. Where it is, it says once, few, many or a class for expanded clones.

clone_size	d_call	j_call	v_call	cdr3_nt	cdr3_aa
-	-	TRBJ2-7	TRBV6-5	TGTGCCAGCCGAGTCGTGGTGGGGGCCTACGAGCAGTACTTC	CASRVVVGAYEQYF
-	-	TRBJ2-7	TRBV5-3	TGTGCCAGAAGGGGGCAGCAAAACGAGCAGTACTTC	CARRGQQNEQYF
few	-	TRBJ2-2	TRBV27	TGTGCCAGCAGTCCGGGGAAGAACACCGGGGAGCTGTTTTTT	CASSPGKNTGELFF
-	TRBD1	TRBJ2-7	TRBV6-5	TGTGCCAGCAGTATCGGACAGGGTTTTTTCGAGCAGTACTTC	CASSIGQGFFEQYF
-	TRBD1	TRBJ2-7	TRBV10-3	TGTGCCATCACCCCGAGCGCAGGGGGAAACTACGAGCAGTACTTC	CAITPSAGGNYEQYF
-	-	TRBJ2-1	TRBV30	TGTGCTTGGGCTACCGGGGTCGGTGAGCAGTTCTTC	CAWATGVGEQFF
-	-	TRBJ2-1	TRBV4-1	TGCGCCAGCAGCGCCCCGGGGGCCAATGAGCAGTTCTTC	CASSAPGANEQFF
-	-	TRBJ1-1	TRBV7-6	TGTGCCAGCAGCTCGAAACCGAGCACTGAAGCTTTCTTT	CASSSKPSTEAFF
medium-sized	-	TRBJ1-3	TRBV6-1	TGTGCCAGCAGTGAGAAGGGGCTAGGAAACACCATATATTTT	CASSEKGLGNTIYF
-	TRBD2	TRBJ2-1	TRBV5-1	TGCGCCAGCAGATGGACTAGCGGGGCCTACAATGAGCAGTTCTTC	CASRWTSGAYNEQFF
once	-	TRBJ2-6	TRBV5-4	TGTGCCAGCAGCTTGGTGGTGGGAAGCTCTGGGGCCAACGTCCTGACTTTC	CASSLVVGSSGANVLTF
-	TRBD1	TRBJ1-2	TRBV7-2	TGTGCCAGCAGCATCCGAAATAACAGGGGCGGCTACACCTTC	CASSIRNNRGGYTF
few	-	TRBJ1-4	TRBV27	TGTGCCAGCCGCTCCTTACTGGGGCATGAAAAACTGTTTTTT	CASRSLLGHEKLFF
-	-	TRBJ1-2	TRBV29-1	TGCAGCGTTGAAGGGGCGCAGGGCAATTACTATGGCTACACCTTC	CSVEGAQGNYYGYTF
-	-	TRBJ1-2	TRBV19	TGTGCCAGTAGTCCGGGTAACTATGGCTACACCTTC	CASSPGNYGYTF
-	-	TRBJ2-1	TRBV5-3	TGTGCCAGCAGCTTACGGGGGAGAAATGAGCAGTTCTTC	CASSLRGRNEQFF
once	TRBD1	TRBJ1-2	TRBV29-1	TGCAGCGTTCCCACGACAGGGGGCCGGGGCTACACCTTC	CSVPTTGGRGYTF
-	-	TRBJ1-1	TRBV11-1	TGTGCCAGCAGCTTATGGCGGGGCACTGAAGCTTTCTTT	CASSLWRGTEAFF
-	-	TRBJ2-2	TRBV6-1	TGTGCCAGCAGCCGGACAATAGAAGACACCGGGGAGCTGTTTTTT	CASSRTIEDTGELFF
-	TRBD2	TRBJ2-5	TRBV6-5	TGTGCCAGCAGTCTAAGGCGGGGGACCCAAGAGACCCAGTACTTC	CASSLRRGTQETQYF
-	-	TRBJ2-3	TRBV9	TGTGCCAGCAGCGTAGGCTTGAACACAGATACGCAGTATTTT	CASSVGLNTDTQYF
-	-	TRBJ2-7	TRBV30	TGTGCCTGGAGTGTATCCCAGATCTACGAGCAGTACTTC	CAWSVSQIYEQYF
-	-	TRBJ1-6	TRBV30	TGTGCCTACTTGGACGGAAATAATTCACCCCTCCACTTT	CAYLDGNNSPLHF
few	-	TRBJ1-2	TRBV28	TGTGCCAGCAACGAACCGAAGGGGGGCAACTATGGCTACACCTTC	CASNEPKGGNYGYTF
once	-	TRBJ2-5	TRBV30	TGTGCCTGGAGTGGTGAAGAGACCCAGTACTTC	CAWSGEETQYF
-	-	TRBJ1-6	TRBV11-2	TGTGCCAGCAGTAAACAGGGCTTCGACTCACCCCTCCACTTT	CASSKQGFDSPLHF
-	-	TRBJ2-7	TRBV5-1	TGCGCCAGCAGTTGGGACACCCTGGAGCAGTACTTC	CASSWDTLEQYF
once	-	TRBJ2-7	TRBV5-8	TGTGCCAGCAGCCATTACGGAGCCTACGAGCAGTACTTC	CASSHYGAYEQYF
-	-	TRBJ2-5	TRBV5-4	TGTGCCAGCGCGAGGGGCAGCCGTAGATCAGAGACCCAGTACTTC	CASARGSRRSETQYF